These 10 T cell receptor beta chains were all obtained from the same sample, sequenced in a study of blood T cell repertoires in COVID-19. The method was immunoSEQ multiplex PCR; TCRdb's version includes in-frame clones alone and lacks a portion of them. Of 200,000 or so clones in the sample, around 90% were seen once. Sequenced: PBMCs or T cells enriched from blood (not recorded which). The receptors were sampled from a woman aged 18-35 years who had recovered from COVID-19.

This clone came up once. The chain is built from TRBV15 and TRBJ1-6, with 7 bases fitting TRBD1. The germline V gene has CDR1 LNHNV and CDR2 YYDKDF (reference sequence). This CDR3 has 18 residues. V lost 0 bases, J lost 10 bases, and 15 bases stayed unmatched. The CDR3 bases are TGTGCCACCAGCAGAGATAGATCTGTTGACAGGGTTGGATCACCCCTCCACTTT. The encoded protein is CATSRDRSVDRVGSPLHF.

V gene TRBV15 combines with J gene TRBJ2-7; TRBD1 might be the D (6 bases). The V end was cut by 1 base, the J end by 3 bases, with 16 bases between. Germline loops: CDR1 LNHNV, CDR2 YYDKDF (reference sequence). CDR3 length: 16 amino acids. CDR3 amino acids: CATSRGLADSFYEQYF. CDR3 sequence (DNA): TGTGCCACCAGCAGAGGTTTGGCGGACAGTTTCTACGAGCAGTACTTC. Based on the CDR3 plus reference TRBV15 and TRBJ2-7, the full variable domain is DAMVIQNPRYQVTQFGKPVTLSCSQTLNHNVMYWYQQKSSQAPKLLFHYYDKDFNNEADTPDNFQSRRPNTSFCFLDIRSPGLGDTAMYLCATSRGLADSFYEQYFGPGTRLTVT.

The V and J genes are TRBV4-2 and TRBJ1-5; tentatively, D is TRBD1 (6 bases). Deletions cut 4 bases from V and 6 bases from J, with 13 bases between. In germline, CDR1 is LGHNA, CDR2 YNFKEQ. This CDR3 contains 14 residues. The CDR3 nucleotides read TGTGCCAGCAGCCCCACGTCAGGGGTTCAGCCCCAGCATTTT. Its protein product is CASSPTSGVQPQHF.

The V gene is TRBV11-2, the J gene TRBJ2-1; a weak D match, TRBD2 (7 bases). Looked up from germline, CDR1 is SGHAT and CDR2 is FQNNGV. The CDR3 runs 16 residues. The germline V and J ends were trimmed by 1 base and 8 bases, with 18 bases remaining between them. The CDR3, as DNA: TGTGCCAGCAGCTTAGTATCCCGGGGGGCGGAGGATGAGCAGTTCTTC. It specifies CASSLVSRGAEDEQFF.

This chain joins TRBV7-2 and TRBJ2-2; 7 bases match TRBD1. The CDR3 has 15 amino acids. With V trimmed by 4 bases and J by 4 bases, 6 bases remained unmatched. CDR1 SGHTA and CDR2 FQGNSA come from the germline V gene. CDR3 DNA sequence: TGTGCCAGCAGCTGGACAGGTCCGGGCACCGGGGAGCTGTTTTTT. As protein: CASSWTGPGTGELFF.

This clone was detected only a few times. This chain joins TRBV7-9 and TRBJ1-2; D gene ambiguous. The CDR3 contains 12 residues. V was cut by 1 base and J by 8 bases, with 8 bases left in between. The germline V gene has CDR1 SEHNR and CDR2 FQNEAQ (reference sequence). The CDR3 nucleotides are TGTGCCAGCAGCTTAGGAGGAGGCGGCTACACCTTC. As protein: CASSLGGGGYTF.

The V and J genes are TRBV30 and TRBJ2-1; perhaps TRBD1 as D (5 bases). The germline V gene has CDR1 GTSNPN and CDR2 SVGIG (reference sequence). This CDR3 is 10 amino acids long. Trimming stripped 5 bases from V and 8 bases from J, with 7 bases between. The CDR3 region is CAWQGYEQFF. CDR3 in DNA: TGTGCCTGGCAGGGCTATGAGCAGTTCTTC.

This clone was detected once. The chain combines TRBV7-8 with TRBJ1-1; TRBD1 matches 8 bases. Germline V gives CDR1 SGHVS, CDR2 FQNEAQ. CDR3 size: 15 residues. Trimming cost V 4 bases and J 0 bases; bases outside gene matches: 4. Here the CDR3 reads CASSSGQGMNTEAFF. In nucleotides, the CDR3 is TGTGCCAGCAGCTCAGGACAGGGAATGAACACTGAAGCTTTCTTT.

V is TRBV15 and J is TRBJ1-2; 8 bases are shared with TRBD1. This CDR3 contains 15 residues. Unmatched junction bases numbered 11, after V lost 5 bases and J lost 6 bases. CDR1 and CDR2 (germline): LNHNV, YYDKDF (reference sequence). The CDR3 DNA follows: TGTGCCACCAGCCCCAGGCCAGGGGGCGTGAATGGCTACACCTTC. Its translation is CATSPRPGGVNGYTF. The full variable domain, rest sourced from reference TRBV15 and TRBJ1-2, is DAMVIQNPRYQVTQFGKPVTLSCSQTLNHNVMYWYQQKSSQAPKLLFHYYDKDFNNEADTPDNFQSRRPNTSFCFLDIRSPGLGDTAMYLCATSPRPGGVNGYTFGSGTRLTVV.

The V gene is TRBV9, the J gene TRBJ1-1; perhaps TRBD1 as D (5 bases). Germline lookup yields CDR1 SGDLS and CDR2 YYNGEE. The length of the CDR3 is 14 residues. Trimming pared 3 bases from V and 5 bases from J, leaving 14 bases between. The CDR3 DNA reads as TGTGCCAGCAGCGCAGCGACGGGGGGGACTGAAGCTTTCTTT. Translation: CASSAATGGTEAFF.